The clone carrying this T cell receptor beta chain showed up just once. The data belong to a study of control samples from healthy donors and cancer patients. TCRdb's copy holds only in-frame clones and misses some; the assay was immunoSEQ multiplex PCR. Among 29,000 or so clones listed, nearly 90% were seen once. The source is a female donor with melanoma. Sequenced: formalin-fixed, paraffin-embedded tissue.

The CDR3 spells CASISQITGAHGYTF. The CDR3 DNA reads TGTGCCAGCATCTCACAGATAACAGGTGCCCATGGCTACACCTTC. The J gene is TRBJ1-2, the V gene TRBV6-6, with D maybe TRBD1 (5 bases). V was shortened by 7 bases and J by 6 bases, with 21 bases between the two germline ends. CDR1 MNHNY and CDR2 SVGAGI come from the germline V gene (reference sequence). This CDR3 is built from 15 residues.